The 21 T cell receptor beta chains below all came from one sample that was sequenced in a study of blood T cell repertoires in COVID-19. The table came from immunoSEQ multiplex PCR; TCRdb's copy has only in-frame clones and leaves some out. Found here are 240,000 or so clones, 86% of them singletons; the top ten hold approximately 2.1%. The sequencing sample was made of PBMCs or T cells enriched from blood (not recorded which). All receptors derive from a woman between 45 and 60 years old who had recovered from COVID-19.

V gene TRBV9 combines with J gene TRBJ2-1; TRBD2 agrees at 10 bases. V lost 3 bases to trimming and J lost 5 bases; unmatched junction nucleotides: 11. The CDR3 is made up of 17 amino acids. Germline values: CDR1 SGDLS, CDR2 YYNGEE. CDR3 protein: CASSDSKTSGKNNEQFF. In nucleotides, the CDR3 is TGTGCCAGCAGCGACTCAAAAACTAGCGGGAAGAACAATGAGCAGTTCTTC.

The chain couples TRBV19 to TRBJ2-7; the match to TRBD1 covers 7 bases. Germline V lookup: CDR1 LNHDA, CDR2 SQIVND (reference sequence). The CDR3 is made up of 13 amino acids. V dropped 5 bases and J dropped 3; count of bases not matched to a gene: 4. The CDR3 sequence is CASSFSGGYEQYF. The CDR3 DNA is TGTGCCAGTAGTTTTTCAGGGGGCTACGAGCAGTACTTC.

CDR3 coding DNA: TGTGCCAGCAGGACACAGGGTTTTAGGACAGATACGCAGTATTTT. Its protein product is CASRTQGFRTDTQYF. The chain joins TRBV2 to TRBJ2-3; possibly TRBD1 for D (6 bases). The CDR3 is made up of 15 amino acids. The V end lost 6 bases, the J end lost 3 bases, and 16 bases lay between the germline ends. Germline values: CDR1 SNHLY, CDR2 FYNNEI. Complete variable domain (other parts from reference TRBV2 and TRBJ2-3): EPEVTQTPSHQVTQMGQEVILRCVPISNHLYFYWYRQILGQKVEFLVSFYNNEISEKSEIFDDQFSVERPDGSNFTLKIRSTKLEDSAMYFCASRTQGFRTDTQYFGPGTRLTVL.

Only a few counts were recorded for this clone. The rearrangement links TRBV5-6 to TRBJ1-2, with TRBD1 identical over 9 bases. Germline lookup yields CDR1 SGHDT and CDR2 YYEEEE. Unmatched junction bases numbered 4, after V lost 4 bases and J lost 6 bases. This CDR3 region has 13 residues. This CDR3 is CASSQRTGDGYTF. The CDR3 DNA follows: TGTGCCAGCAGCCAACGGACAGGGGATGGCTACACCTTC.

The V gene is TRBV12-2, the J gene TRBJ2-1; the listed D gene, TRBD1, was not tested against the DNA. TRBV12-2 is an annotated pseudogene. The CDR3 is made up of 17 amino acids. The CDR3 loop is CASRYSGTGDSYNEQFF. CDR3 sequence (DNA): TGTGCAAGTCGCTACTCCGGGACAGGTGATTCGTACAATGAGCAGTTCTTC.

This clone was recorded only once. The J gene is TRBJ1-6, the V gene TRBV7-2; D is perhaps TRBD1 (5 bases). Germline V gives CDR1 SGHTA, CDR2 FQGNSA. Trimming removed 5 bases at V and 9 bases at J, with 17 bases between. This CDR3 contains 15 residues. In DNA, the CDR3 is TGTGCCAGCAGCCCAAGTAGGCAGGGTGGTTCACCCCTCCACTTT. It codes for CASSPSRQGGSPLHF.

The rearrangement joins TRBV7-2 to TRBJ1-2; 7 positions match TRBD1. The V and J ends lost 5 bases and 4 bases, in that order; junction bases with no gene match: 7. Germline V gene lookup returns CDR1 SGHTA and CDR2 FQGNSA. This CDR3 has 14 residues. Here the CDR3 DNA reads TGTGCCAGCAGCCGCCCGACAGGGCGCTATGGCTACACCTTC. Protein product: CASSRPTGRYGYTF.

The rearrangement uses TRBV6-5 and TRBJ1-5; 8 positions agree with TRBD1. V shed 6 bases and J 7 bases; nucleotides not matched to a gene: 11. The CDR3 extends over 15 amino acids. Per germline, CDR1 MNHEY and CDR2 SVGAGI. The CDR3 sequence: CASRKETGDWQPQHF. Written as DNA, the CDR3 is TGTGCCAGCAGGAAGGAGACAGGGGACTGGCAGCCCCAGCATTTT.

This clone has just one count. CDR3 sequence: CASSMEGSPTYEQYF. The CDR3 DNA follows: TGTGCCAGTAGTATGGAGGGCAGCCCCACCTACGAGCAGTACTTC. This chain uses TRBV19 with TRBJ2-7, with a weak D call TRBD2 (6 bases). With 3 bases removed from V and 2 bases from J, the gap between germline ends came to 14 bases. The CDR3 has 15 residues. Germline CDR1 and CDR2: LNHDA and SQIVND (reference sequence).

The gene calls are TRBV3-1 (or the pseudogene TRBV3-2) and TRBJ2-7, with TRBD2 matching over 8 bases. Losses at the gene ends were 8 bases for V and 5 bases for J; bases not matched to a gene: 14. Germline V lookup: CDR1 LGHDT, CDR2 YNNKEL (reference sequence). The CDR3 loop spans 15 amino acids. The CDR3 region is CASGSGGRRRNEQYF. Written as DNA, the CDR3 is TGTGCCAGCGGCTCGGGCGGGAGGAGGCGGAACGAGCAGTACTTC.

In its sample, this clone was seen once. CDR3 coding DNA: TGTGCCAGCAGTTTATACAGGGGTAGCAATCAGCCCCAGCATTTT. This gives the protein CASSLYRGSNQPQHF. The V call is TRBV28, the J call TRBJ1-5; 7 nucleotides align to TRBD1. This CDR3 has 15 residues. V trimming: 1 base; J trimming: 0 bases; junction bases outside the gene matches: 0. CDR1 is MDHEN, CDR2 SYDVKM, per germline.

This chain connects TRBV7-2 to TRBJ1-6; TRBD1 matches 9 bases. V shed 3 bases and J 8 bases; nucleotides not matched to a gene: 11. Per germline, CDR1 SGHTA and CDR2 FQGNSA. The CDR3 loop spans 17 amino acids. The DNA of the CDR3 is TGTGCCAGCAGCTTTCGGGGACCGGGACAGGGAGATTCACCCCTCCACTTT. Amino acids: CASSFRGPGQGDSPLHF.

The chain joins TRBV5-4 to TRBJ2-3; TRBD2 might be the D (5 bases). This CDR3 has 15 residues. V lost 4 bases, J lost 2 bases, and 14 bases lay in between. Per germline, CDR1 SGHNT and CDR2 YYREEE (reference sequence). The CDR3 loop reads CASSKDLTITDTQYF. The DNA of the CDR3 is TGTGCCAGCAGCAAGGACTTGACCATCACAGATACGCAGTATTTT.

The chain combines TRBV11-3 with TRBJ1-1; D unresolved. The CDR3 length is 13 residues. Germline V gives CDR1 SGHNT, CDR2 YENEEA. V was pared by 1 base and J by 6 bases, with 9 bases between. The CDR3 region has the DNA TGTGCCAGCAGCTTAGTGAGAGCGTCTGAAGCTTTCTTT. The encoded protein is CASSLVRASEAFF.

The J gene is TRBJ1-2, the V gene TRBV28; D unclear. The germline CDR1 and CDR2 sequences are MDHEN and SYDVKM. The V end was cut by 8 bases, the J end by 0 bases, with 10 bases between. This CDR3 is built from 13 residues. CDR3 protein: CASLTATNYGYTF. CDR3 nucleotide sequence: TGTGCCAGCCTCACAGCAACTAACTATGGCTACACCTTC.

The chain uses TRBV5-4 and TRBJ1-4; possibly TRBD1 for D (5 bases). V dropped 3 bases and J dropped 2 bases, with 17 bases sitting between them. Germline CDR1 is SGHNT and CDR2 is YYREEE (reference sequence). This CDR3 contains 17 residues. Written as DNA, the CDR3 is TGTGCCAGCAGCTGGGGGGTTGTGGGTATCACTAATGAAAAACTGTTTTTT. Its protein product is CASSWGVVGITNEKLFF. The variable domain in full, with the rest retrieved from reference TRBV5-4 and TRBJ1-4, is ETGVTQSPTHLIKTRGQQVTLRCSSQSGHNTVSWYQQALGQGPQFIFQYYREEENGRGNFPPRFSGLQFPNYSSELNVNALELDDSALYLCASSWGVVGITNEKLFFGSGTQLSVL.

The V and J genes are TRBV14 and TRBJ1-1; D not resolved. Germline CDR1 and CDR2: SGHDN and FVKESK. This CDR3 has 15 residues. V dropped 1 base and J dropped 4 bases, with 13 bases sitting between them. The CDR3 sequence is CASSQVSGTPTEAFF. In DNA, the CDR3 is TGTGCCAGCAGCCAAGTTTCCGGTACCCCCACTGAAGCTTTCTTT.

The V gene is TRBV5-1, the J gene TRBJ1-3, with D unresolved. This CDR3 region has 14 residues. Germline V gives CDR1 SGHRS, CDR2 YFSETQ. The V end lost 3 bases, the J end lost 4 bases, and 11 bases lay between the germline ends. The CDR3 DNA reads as TGCGCCAGCAGCTCAGACCCGGGAGGAAACACCATATATTTT. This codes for CASSSDPGGNTIYF.

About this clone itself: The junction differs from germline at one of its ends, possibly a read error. Here the CDR3 reads CASSLGPDTPSQSQHF. In DNA form, the CDR3 reads TGCGCCAGCAGCTTGGGGCCGGACACCCCTAGTCAGTCCCAGCATTTT. The chain has TRBV5-1 and TRBJ1-5; D might be TRBD1 (5 bases). Germline lookup yields CDR1 SGHRS and CDR2 YFSETQ. The CDR3 consists of 16 residues.

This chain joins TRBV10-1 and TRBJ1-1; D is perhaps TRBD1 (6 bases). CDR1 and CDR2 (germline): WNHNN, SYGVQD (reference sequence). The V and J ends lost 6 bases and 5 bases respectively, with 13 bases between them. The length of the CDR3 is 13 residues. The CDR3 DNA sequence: TGCGCCAGCAGCTACAGGGTCTGGACTGAAGCTTTCTTT. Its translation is CASSYRVWTEAFF.

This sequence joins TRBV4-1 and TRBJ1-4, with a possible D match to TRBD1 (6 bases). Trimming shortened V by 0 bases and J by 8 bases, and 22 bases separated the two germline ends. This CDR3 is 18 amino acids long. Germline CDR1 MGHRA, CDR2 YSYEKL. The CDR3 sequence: CASSQDDRQGRGGEKLFF. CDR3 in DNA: TGCGCCAGCAGCCAAGATGATCGTCAGGGCAGGGGTGGGGAAAAACTGTTTTTT.